Listed here are 24 T cell receptor beta chains from one sample, sequenced in a study of blood T cell repertoires in COVID-19. TCRdb keeps only in-frame clones here, not all; method: immunoSEQ multiplex PCR. This sample has more than 85,000 clones; less than 85% occur once, and the top ten carry less than 5%. The sample taken for sequencing was peripheral blood. The origin of the receptors is a human donor in a cohort sampled during active or convalescent COVID-19.

The chain uses TRBV20-1 and TRBJ1-6, with D unresolved. CDR1 is DFQATT and CDR2 is SNEGSKA in the germline V gene (reference sequence). Trimming stripped 3 bases from V and 0 bases from J, with 9 bases between. The CDR3 contains 15 residues. This CDR3 is CSASYESSYNSPLHF. CDR3 DNA sequence: TGCAGTGCTAGTTACGAGAGCTCCTATAATTCACCCCTCCACTTT.

The J gene is TRBJ2-3, the V gene TRBV24-1; D remains ambiguous. The V end was cut by 4 bases, the J end by 3 bases, with 7 bases between. The germline V gene has CDR1 KGHDR and CDR2 SFDVKD. The CDR3 totals 13 residues. CDR3: CATSDTRTDTQYF. DNA of the CDR3: TGTGCCACCAGTGACACAAGAACAGATACGCAGTATTTT.

This chain links TRBV12-2 with TRBJ1-4; the table gives TRBD1 as D, unverified against the DNA. TRBV12-2 is a listed pseudogene. The length of the CDR3 is 15 residues. The CDR3 coding sequence is TGTGCAAGTCGCTTAAGCAAGACGACAGGCGGAAAACTGTTTTTT. It translates to CASRLSKTTGGKLFF.

This chain links TRBV7-8 with TRBJ2-2; tentative D call: TRBD2 (7 bases). The V gene's germline CDR1 is SGHVS and CDR2 FQNEAQ. The CDR3 runs 13 residues. V was cut by 11 bases and J by 5 bases, with 15 bases left in between. For the CDR3, the DNA is TGTGCCTGTCGGGGGGCTACGACCGGGGAGCTGTTTTTT. Its translation is CACRGATTGELFF.

This clone was picked up a small number of times. This chain links TRBV29-1 with TRBJ1-2; the match to TRBD1 covers 7 bases. The junction had 11 bases not matched to a gene; V was cut back by 6 bases and J by 7 bases. CDR1 and CDR2 from the germline V gene are SQVTM and ANQGSEA. There are 13 residues in the CDR3. In nucleotides, the CDR3 is TGCAGCGTAGGCCCCCGACAGGGAGGTGGCTACACCTTC. It codes for CSVGPRQGGGYTF.

This chain joins TRBV7-2 and TRBJ1-4; weak D call: TRBD1 (6 bases). The CDR3 consists of 14 residues. Germline V lookup: CDR1 SGHTA, CDR2 FQGNSA. The V and J ends lost 1 base and 8 bases respectively, with 11 bases between them. Written as DNA, the CDR3 is TGTGCCAGCAGCTTAGTACAGGGTAACGAAAAACTGTTTTTT. This sequence encodes CASSLVQGNEKLFF.

This clone was observed a single time. This rearrangement joins TRBV3-1 (or the pseudogene TRBV3-2) to TRBJ1-1, with 11 bases lining up with TRBD1. Germline assignment: CDR1 LGHDT and CDR2 YNNKEL (reference sequence). The CDR3 loop spans 14 amino acids. Trimming removed 5 bases from V and 6 bases from J; junction bases left unmatched: 5. This CDR3 is CASSSTDRGPEAFF. The CDR3 DNA sequence: TGTGCCAGCAGCTCTACGGACAGGGGGCCTGAAGCTTTCTTT.

This chain connects TRBV6-9 to TRBJ2-7, with 7 bases aligning to TRBD2. The CDR3 totals 15 residues. The V segment lost 6 bases and the J segment 4 bases; nucleotides outside the gene matches: 12. Germline V gene lookup returns CDR1 MNHGY and CDR2 SVAAGI. DNA of the CDR3: TGTGCCAGCAGCCTCGGGGGGAGGCAGGGTTACGAGCAGTACTTC. This codes for CASSLGGRQGYEQYF.

The chain couples TRBV7-2 to TRBJ2-5, with TRBD2 matching 11 bases. CDR1 and CDR2 from the germline V gene are SGHTA and FQGNSA. Trimming cost V 2 bases and J 1 base; bases outside gene matches: 3. The CDR3 runs to 16 residues. CDR3 sequence reads: CASSLSSGGSQETQYF. The CDR3 bases are TGTGCCAGCAGCTTATCTAGCGGGGGGAGCCAAGAGACCCAGTACTTC.

The rearrangement joins TRBV18 to TRBJ2-7; a possible D gene is TRBD2 (5 bases). CDR1 KGHSH and CDR2 LQKENI come from the germline V gene. The CDR3 loop spans 12 amino acids. Trimming took 2 bases from V and 7 from J, leaving 9 bases between them. This chain's CDR3 is CASSPKRDEQYF. As DNA, the CDR3 is TGTGCCAGCTCACCAAAGAGGGATGAGCAGTACTTC. The full variable domain, rest sourced from reference TRBV18 and TRBJ2-7, is NAGVMQNPRHLVRRRGQEARLRCSPMKGHSHVYWYRQLPEEGLKFMVYLQKENIIDESGMPKERFSAEFPKEGPSILRIQQVVRGDSAAYFCASSPKRDEQYFGPGTRLTVT.

This clone showed up just a few times. The chain recombines TRBV3-1 (or the pseudogene TRBV3-2) with TRBJ2-5; the match to TRBD2 covers 11 bases. Germline assignment: CDR1 LGHDT and CDR2 YNNKEL (reference sequence). Trimming cost V 3 bases and J 5 bases; bases outside gene matches: 8. This CDR3 has 16 amino acids. The CDR3 DNA reads TGTGCCAGCAGCCACCTTAGCGGGAGGGCCAGGGAGACCCAGTACTTC. Protein sequence: CASSHLSGRARETQYF.

The chain links TRBV5-6 to TRBJ2-3; D unclear. Trimming stripped 6 bases from V and 0 bases from J, with 14 bases between. This CDR3 has 15 residues. The germline V gene has CDR1 SGHDT and CDR2 YYEEEE. The CDR3 nucleotides read TGTGCCAGCACCCCCATGGCCCCCAGCACAGATACGCAGTATTTT. This translates into CASTPMAPSTDTQYF.

This chain uses TRBV27 with TRBJ1-4, with D perhaps TRBD1 (5 bases). CDR1 is MNHEY, CDR2 SMNVEV, per germline (reference sequence). This CDR3 has 16 residues. The ends were cut back, 6 bases at V and 4 bases at J, with 18 bases in the middle. CDR3 amino acids: CASSPRAPVYNEKLFF. The CDR3 region has the DNA TGTGCCAGCAGCCCCAGGGCCCCCGTATATAATGAAAAACTGTTTTTT. Drawing the rest from reference TRBV27 and TRBJ1-4, the complete variable domain is EAQVTQNPRYLITVTGKKLTVTCSQNMNHEYMSWYRQDPGLGLRQIYYSMNVEVTDKGDVPEGYKVSRKEKRNFPLILESPSPNQTSLYFCASSPRAPVYNEKLFFGSGTQLSVL.

The chain combines TRBV4-1 with TRBJ2-3; 7 positions match TRBD1. The CDR3 is 15 amino acids. The V gene end was trimmed by 2 bases and the J gene end by 2 bases; junction bases not matched to a gene: 4. Germline CDR1 reads MGHRA; CDR2 reads YSYEKL. The CDR3 DNA reads as TGCGCCAGCAGCCAACGACAGGGCGCCACAGATACGCAGTATTTT. It translates to CASSQRQGATDTQYF.

Details on this clone: The junction differs from germline at one of its ends, possibly a read error. The chain employs TRBV6-2 or TRBV6-3 and TRBJ2-1; a possible D gene is TRBD1 (5 bases). The germline CDR1 and CDR2 sequences are MNHEY and SVGEGT. This CDR3 is 12 amino acids long. CDR3 DNA sequence: TGTGCCAGCAGCTTAAGCTCGGCAGGGAAAATCTTC. Amino acids: CASSLSSAGKIF.

This clone turned up a few times. The J gene is TRBJ2-7, the V gene TRBV6-5; 7 bases align to TRBD2. The CDR3 is 13 residues long. Germline V gene sequence: CDR1 MNHEY, CDR2 SVGAGI. V lost 2 bases and J lost 4; bases outside the gene matches: 2. The CDR3 loop reads CASSYGREYEQYF. In DNA form, the CDR3 reads TGTGCCAGCAGTTACGGGCGGGAGTACGAGCAGTACTTC.

J is TRBJ2-1 and V is TRBV7-3; a weak D match, TRBD2 (6 bases). Trimming stripped 3 bases from V and 5 bases from J, with 8 bases between. The CDR3 loop spans 13 amino acids. In germline, CDR1 is SGHTA, CDR2 FQGTGA. The CDR3 DNA reads as TGTGCCAGCAGCTTTGAGCGGGACAATGAGCAGTTCTTC. It yields the protein CASSFERDNEQFF. Full variable domain (outside the CDR3, taken from reference TRBV7-3 and TRBJ2-1): GAGVSQTPSNKVTEKGKYVELRCDPISGHTALYWYRQSLGQGPEFLIYFQGTGAADDSGLPNDRFFAVRPEGSVSTLKIQRTERGDSAVYLCASSFERDNEQFFGPGTRLTVL.

The rearrangement uses TRBV7-2 and TRBJ2-2; tentative D call: TRBD2 (6 bases). The CDR3 totals 16 residues. With 2 bases removed from V and 2 bases from J, the gap between germline ends came to 12 bases. The germline V gene encodes CDR1 SGHTA and CDR2 FQGNSA. The CDR3 sequence is CASSLRGGTNTGELFF. The CDR3 DNA follows: TGTGCCAGCAGCTTACGAGGCGGGACCAACACCGGGGAGCTGTTTTTT.

The rearrangement joins TRBV9 to TRBJ2-1, with 9 bases lining up with TRBD2. The length of the CDR3 is 15 residues. The germline V gene has CDR1 SGDLS and CDR2 YYNGEE. After removal of 0 bases from V and 5 bases from J, the junction contained 3 bases not matched to a gene. In nucleotides, the CDR3 is TGTGCCAGCAGCGTAGGGAAGCGGGGGGACAATGAGCAGTTCTTC. Translation: CASSVGKRGDNEQFF.

The V call is TRBV3-1 (or the pseudogene TRBV3-2), the J call TRBJ2-3; 7 bases are a match to TRBD2. V trimming: 5 bases; J trimming: 4 bases; junction bases outside the gene matches: 9. Germline-derived CDR1 and CDR2 are LGHDT and YNNKEL (reference sequence). The CDR3 extends over 15 amino acids. The CDR3 region is CASSGRTRGPDTQYF. For the CDR3, the DNA is TGTGCCAGCAGCGGACGGACTAGAGGCCCAGATACGCAGTATTTT.

V is TRBV28 and J is TRBJ1-3, with a weak D call TRBD1 (6 bases). This CDR3 is 13 amino acids long. Germline lookup yields CDR1 MDHEN and CDR2 SYDVKM. V lost 7 bases, J lost 4 bases, and 11 bases lay in between. The DNA of the CDR3 is TGTGCCAGCACCCAAGGACAGGGAAACACCATATATTTT. It is translated as CASTQGQGNTIYF.

CDR3 DNA sequence: TGTGCCAGCCGGGGGGTCACCGGGGAGCTGTTTTTT. This encodes CASRGVTGELFF. V gene TRBV6-4 combines with J gene TRBJ2-2; 7 bases align to TRBD2. Germline CDR1 is MRHNA and CDR2 is SNTAGT. The V segment lost 8 bases and the J segment 4 bases; nucleotides outside the gene matches: 1. The CDR3 is made up of 12 amino acids.

The genes are TRBV9 and TRBJ1-2; D may be TRBD1 (5 bases). This CDR3 has 15 residues. V was trimmed by 4 bases and J by 0 bases, leaving 13 bases between them. Per germline, CDR1 SGDLS and CDR2 YYNGEE. The CDR3 reads CASSTQGVANYGYTF. The CDR3 DNA reads TGTGCCAGCAGCACACAAGGGGTAGCTAACTATGGCTACACCTTC.

V and J are TRBV19 and TRBJ2-7, with TRBD2 identical over 11 bases. CDR1 and CDR2 from the germline V gene are LNHDA and SQIVND (reference sequence). The CDR3 has 15 amino acids. Trimming took 5 bases from V and 5 from J; bases not matched to a gene: 8. CDR3 in DNA: TGTGCCAGTAGTGCTTTAGCGGGAGGGCACGACGAGCAGTACTTC. Its protein product is CASSALAGGHDEQYF. Looking up the rest from reference TRBV19 and TRBJ2-7 gives the full variable domain: DGGITQSPKYLFRKEGQNVTLSCEQNLNHDAMYWYRQDPGQGLRLIYYSQIVNDFQKGDIAEGYSVSREKKESFPLTVTSAQKNPTAFYLCASSALAGGHDEQYFGPGTRLTVT.